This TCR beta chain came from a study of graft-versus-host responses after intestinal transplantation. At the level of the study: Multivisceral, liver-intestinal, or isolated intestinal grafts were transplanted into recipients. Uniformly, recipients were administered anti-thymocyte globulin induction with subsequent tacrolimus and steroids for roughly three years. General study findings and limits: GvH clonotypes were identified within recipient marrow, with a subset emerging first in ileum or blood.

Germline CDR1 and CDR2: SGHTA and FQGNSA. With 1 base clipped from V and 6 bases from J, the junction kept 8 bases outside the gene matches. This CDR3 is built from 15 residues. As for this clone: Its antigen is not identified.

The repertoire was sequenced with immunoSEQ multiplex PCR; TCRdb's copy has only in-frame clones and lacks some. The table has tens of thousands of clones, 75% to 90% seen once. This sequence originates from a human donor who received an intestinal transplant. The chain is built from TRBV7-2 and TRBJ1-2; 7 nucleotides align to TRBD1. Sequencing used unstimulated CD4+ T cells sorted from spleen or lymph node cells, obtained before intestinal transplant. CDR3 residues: CASSLVPGGFDGYTF. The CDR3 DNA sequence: TGTGCCAGCAGCTTAGTCCCAGGGGGTTTTGATGGCTACACCTTC.